This T cell receptor beta chain was sequenced in a study of early stage breast cancer tumors. In the case of this clone: The antigen remains unidentified.

Points from the study as a whole: Comparing each tissue with blood distinguished tumor from normal in 14 of 16 patients. Commonly generated sequences made up most enriched TCRB sequences shared between patients.

The V segment lost 7 bases and the J segment 7 bases; nucleotides outside the gene matches: 11. The CDR3 extends over 14 amino acids. Germline loops: CDR1 SQVTM, CDR2 ANQGSEA. The assay was immunoSEQ multiplex PCR, and TCRdb's table has in-frame clones only and misses some. The sample has about 30,000 clones, 55% to 75% seen once. The J gene is TRBJ2-3, the V gene TRBV29-1; the match to TRBD2 covers 10 bases. The clonotype was recovered from a person in their fifties or sixties with breast cancer. The sequenced sample was blood. CDR3 sequence (DNA): TGCAGCGCGCCGGGTAGCGGGAGGCGGCATACGCAGTATTTT. Translation: CSAPGSGRRHTQYF.